This passage covers 20 T cell receptor beta chains from one sample sequenced in a study of T cell repertoires in cytomegalovirus infection. TCRdb independently ran MiXCR on the reads; one entry per CDR3 protein. The sample records roughly 300,000 distinct CDR3 sequences, over 7.5% being singletons. The sequenced sample consisted of PBMCs. The receptors derive from a human donor in good health (CMV status not recorded). Some clones in this sample may be carry-over from other donors' samples.

This clonotype has just a few counts. The J gene is TRBJ1-2, the V gene TRBV12-3 or TRBV12-4; the D gene is possibly TRBD1 (6 bases). The V end was cut by 3 bases, the J end by 5 bases, with 19 bases between. This CDR3 contains 16 residues. The CDR3 loop reads CASSFGRGRRPYGYTF. The CDR3 DNA reads TGTGCCAGCAGTTTTGGCAGGGGCCGCAGGCCTTATGGCTACACCTTC.

This clonotype was counted between two and nine times. The CDR3 sequence: CSVDGGLETQYF. For the CDR3, the DNA is TGCAGCGTTGACGGGGGACTGGAGACCCAGTACTTC. V usage is TRBV29-1 and J usage is TRBJ2-5; the D gene is possibly TRBD2 (6 bases). Germline-derived CDR1 and CDR2 are SQVTM and ANQGSEA. The CDR3 contains 12 residues. V lost 3 bases to trimming and J lost 5 bases, with 10 bases between them. The variable domain in full, completed from reference TRBV29-1 and TRBJ2-5, reads SAVISQKPSRDICQRGTSLTIQCQVDSQVTMMFWYRQQPGQSLTLIATANQGSEATYESGFVIDKFPISRPNLTFSTLTVSNMSPEDSSIYLCSVDGGLETQYFGPGTRLLVL.

V gene TRBV2 combines with J gene TRBJ2-2; 8 positions match TRBD2. There are 16 residues in the CDR3. The germline gives CDR1 SNHLY, CDR2 FYNNEI. The V segment lost 6 bases and the J segment 0 bases; nucleotides outside the gene matches: 6. The CDR3 protein is CASRGPGLANTGELFF. CDR3 DNA: TGTGCCAGCAGGGGGCCGGGACTAGCGAACACCGGGGAGCTGTTTTTT.

This clonotype has at least ten counts. This chain joins TRBV6-2 or TRBV6-3 and TRBJ1-1; D is unresolved. Per the germline V gene, CDR1 is MNHEY and CDR2 is SVGEGT. The CDR3 is made up of 15 amino acids. V was clipped by 0 bases and J by 7 bases, with 15 bases between them. Here the CDR3 reads CASSYSTGLRGEAFF. DNA for the CDR3: TGTGCCAGCAGTTACTCGACCGGGTTGCGCGGTGAAGCTTTCTTT.

The V and J genes are TRBV20-1 and TRBJ1-5, with a tentative D call TRBD1 (5 bases). V was pared by 1 base and J by 4 bases, with 14 bases between. Germline CDR1 is DFQATT and CDR2 is SNEGSKA (reference sequence). The CDR3 runs to 15 residues. CDR3 DNA sequence: TGCAGTGCTAGAGCGGGGGTAGGGGATAATCAGCCCCAGCATTTT. Protein sequence: CSARAGVGDNQPQHF.

This clonotype was seen just once. The rearrangement joins TRBV15 to TRBJ1-3, with no clear D. The V end was cut by 3 bases, the J end by 4 bases, with 13 bases between. The CDR3 is 15 residues long. CDR1 and CDR2 (germline): LNHNV, YYDKDF (reference sequence). CDR3 sequence reads: CATSSTHSPGNTIYF. The CDR3 nucleotides are TGTGCCACCAGCAGTACACACAGCCCAGGAAACACCATATATTTT.

This clonotype was detected only a few times. The rearrangement joins TRBV11-2 to TRBJ1-1; D not resolved. This CDR3 region has 15 residues. Per germline, CDR1 SGHAT and CDR2 FQNNGV. Trimming shortened V by 0 bases and J by 1 base, and 9 bases separated the two germline ends. The CDR3 bases are TGTGCCAGCAGCTTAGATCAGACGGGGAACACTGAAGCTTTCTTT. Protein sequence: CASSLDQTGNTEAFF. The variable domain in full, completed from reference TRBV11-2 and TRBJ1-1, reads EAGVAQSPRYKIIEKRQSVAFWCNPISGHATLYWYQQILGQGPKLLIQFQNNGVVDDSQLPKDRFSAERLKGVDSTLKIQPAKLEDSAVYLCASSLDQTGNTEAFFGQGTRLTVV.

This clonotype was counted a few times. The chain couples TRBV6-2 or TRBV6-3 to TRBJ1-3; unclear D gene. The CDR3 has 16 residues. Germline values: CDR1 MNHEY, CDR2 SVGEGT. The V gene lost 8 bases and the J gene lost 0 bases, with 17 bases spanning the gap. CDR3 sequence: CASSAQTARSGNTIYF. The CDR3 DNA reads as TGTGCCAGCTCGGCTCAAACGGCCCGCTCTGGAAACACCATATATTTT.

This chain uses TRBV7-3 with TRBJ2-5; 12 positions match TRBD2. The J segment lost 4 bases and the V segment lost 4 bases, leaving 4 bases of the junction unmatched. The CDR3 loop spans 15 amino acids. Germline CDR1 reads SGHTA; CDR2 reads FQGTGA. The CDR3 spells CASSYGTSGLETQYF. CDR3 in DNA: TGTGCCAGCAGCTATGGGACTAGCGGGCTAGAGACCCAGTACTTC.

This clonotype was detected many times. This chain connects TRBV7-6 to TRBJ2-7; D is ambiguous. Germline V gene sequence: CDR1 SGHVS, CDR2 FNYEAQ. The CDR3 runs to 13 residues. Trimming took 2 bases from V and 3 from J, leaving 8 bases between them. In DNA form, the CDR3 reads TGTGCCAGCAGCTTATTCCAGAACTACGAGCAGTACTTC. As protein: CASSLFQNYEQYF.

The V call is TRBV30, the J call TRBJ2-1; possibly TRBD1 for D (5 bases). The CDR3 totals 11 residues. Trimming removed 5 bases at V and 10 bases at J, with 12 bases between. Germline V gene data show CDR1 as GTSNPN and CDR2 as SVGIG (reference sequence). Here the CDR3 reads CAWGRGGEQFF. The CDR3 region has the DNA TGTGCCTGGGGTAGGGGTGGGGAGCAGTTCTTC.

This clonotype was recorded many times. This chain links TRBV4-2 with TRBJ2-7; weak D call: TRBD2 (6 bases). The CDR3 runs 14 residues. V lost 5 bases, J lost 3 bases, and 14 bases lay in between. Germline V gene data show CDR1 as LGHNA and CDR2 as YNFKEQ. CDR3 sequence reads: CASSAGGAGYEQYF. CDR3 nucleotide sequence: TGTGCCAGCAGCGCCGGCGGGGCCGGCTACGAGCAGTACTTC.

This clonotype was seen repeatedly, ten times or more. The chain carries TRBV3-1 and TRBJ2-1; TRBD2 might be the D (5 bases). The CDR3 contains 11 residues. Trimming stripped 6 bases from V and 9 bases from J, with 9 bases between. Germline CDR1 and CDR2: LGHDT and YNNKEL (reference sequence). DNA of the CDR3: TGTGCCAGCAGTCAACGGGGTGAGCAGTTCTTC. This translates into CASSQRGEQFF.

The CDR3 loop reads CASTRTTGVNTEAFF. The CDR3 DNA is TGTGCCAGCACCCGGACGACGGGGGTGAACACTGAAGCTTTCTTT. V is TRBV12-3 or TRBV12-4 and J is TRBJ1-1; possible D gene TRBD1, 5 bases. The CDR3 is 15 residues long. Trimming removed 7 bases from V and 0 bases from J, with 15 bases in between.

This clonotype was seen ten or more times. The chain uses TRBV12-3 or TRBV12-4 and TRBJ2-7; possibly TRBD1 for D (6 bases). V gave up 6 bases and J gave up 6 bases, with 12 bases separating them. The CDR3 runs to 12 residues. The CDR3 DNA is TGTGCCAGCAGCGGGCAGGGGACCGAGCAGTACTTC. It specifies CASSGQGTEQYF.

The sample holds a few counts of this clonotype. The rearrangement joins TRBV7-8 to TRBJ2-1; weak D call: TRBD1 (6 bases). Germline values: CDR1 SGHVS, CDR2 FQNEAQ. The CDR3 spans 12 residues. Between the trimmed V and J ends, which lost 5 bases and 9 bases, there was a span of 11 bases. CDR3 sequence: CASSITGSEQFF. CDR3 bases: TGTGCCAGCAGCATAACAGGGAGTGAGCAGTTCTTC. The whole variable domain, filled in from reference TRBV7-8 and TRBJ2-1, reads GAGVSQSPRYKVAKRGQDVALRCDPISGHVSLFWYQQALGQGPEFLTYFQNEAQLDKSGLPSDRFFAERPEGSVSTLKIQRTQQEDSAVYLCASSITGSEQFFGPGTRLTVL.

This clonotype was seen many times. The rearrangement links TRBV6-1 to TRBJ2-3; 9 bases are a match to TRBD1. Germline CDR1 reads MNHNS; CDR2 reads SASEGT. V lost 5 bases and J lost 10; bases outside the gene matches: 16. CDR3 size: 16 residues. In DNA, the CDR3 is TGTGCCAGCAGTTTTCGGACGGGACAGGGATTCTTTGCGCAGTATTTT. It specifies CASSFRTGQGFFAQYF.

This clonotype was counted at least ten times. The chain joins TRBV7-8 to TRBJ2-2; D is uncertain. Trimming left V 0 bases short and J 5 bases short, with 13 bases between. Looked up from germline, CDR1 is SGHVS and CDR2 is FQNEAQ. The CDR3 has 16 residues. The CDR3, as DNA: TGTGCCAGCAGCTTAGCTCCACCCAAGAGTACCGGGGAGCTGTTTTTT. Its protein is CASSLAPPKSTGELFF.

Only a few counts were recorded for this clonotype. V and J are TRBV10-3 and TRBJ1-1; maybe TRBD1 (5 bases). Germline V gene sequence: CDR1 ENHRY, CDR2 SYGVKD. The CDR3 has 14 amino acids. The ends were cut back, 6 bases at V and 4 bases at J, with 15 bases in the middle. The CDR3 sequence is CAIRDTLRGTEAFF. CDR3 DNA: TGTGCCATCAGGGACACTTTAAGGGGCACTGAAGCTTTCTTT.

This clonotype was seen a handful of times. This rearrangement joins TRBV6-6 to TRBJ2-7; TRBD1 aligns across 9 bases. Germline V gives CDR1 MNHNY, CDR2 SVGAGI (reference sequence). V trimming: 7 bases; J trimming: 6 bases; junction bases outside the gene matches: 4. CDR3 size: 12 residues. The CDR3 nucleotides are TGTGCCAGCACCCGGACAGGGGTCGAGCAGTACTTC. Translating gives CASTRTGVEQYF.